Listed below are T cell receptor beta chains from one sample, sequenced in a study of CD8+ T cells in alopecia areata. The assay was immunoSEQ multiplex PCR, and TCRdb's table has in-frame clones only and misses some. This table has more than 140,000 clones, approximately 86% appearing once. This specimen consisted of CD8+ T cells sorted from blood, obtained at week 4, from a patient treated with tofacitinib. The receptors here all came from a human donor with alopecia areata. The CDR3 runs from the conserved cysteine through the conserved F or W. D genes are given only for firm matches. Clone size is shown for a subset of rows, as once, few, many or a class of expanded clone.

d_call: TRBD2; v_call: TRBV27; j_call: TRBJ2-6; clone_size: .; cdr3_nt: TGTGCCAGCAGTTTCCTACTAGCGGGAGTGTATGGGGCCAACGTCCTGACTTTC; cdr3_aa: CASSFLLAGVYGANVLTF
d_call: TRBD1; v_call: TRBV10-2; j_call: TRBJ1-1; clone_size: .; cdr3_nt: TGCGCCAGCAGTGGAACAGGGGATGTTATGAACACTGAAGCTTTCTTT; cdr3_aa: CASSGTGDVMNTEAFF
d_call: .; v_call: TRBV29-1; j_call: TRBJ2-1; clone_size: few; cdr3_nt: TGCAGCGTTGAAGTAGACTCCTACAATGAGCAGTTCTTC; cdr3_aa: CSVEVDSYNEQFF
d_call: .; v_call: TRBV30; j_call: TRBJ1-6; clone_size: .; cdr3_nt: TGTGCCTGGAGTGCCCTTATAGGACAGCGAAATTCACCCCTCCACTTT; cdr3_aa: CAWSALIGQRNSPLHF
d_call: TRBD1; v_call: TRBV5-6; j_call: TRBJ2-2; clone_size: .; cdr3_nt: TGTGCCAGCAGCTCCTACAGGGGGCGCGGGACCGGGGAGCTGTTTTTT; cdr3_aa: CASSSYRGRGTGELFF
d_call: .; v_call: TRBV7-9; j_call: TRBJ2-7; clone_size: .; cdr3_nt: TGTGCCAGCAGTCCAGGGGCCCCCTACGAGCAGTACTTC; cdr3_aa: CASSPGAPYEQYF
d_call: .; v_call: TRBV29-1; j_call: TRBJ2-7; clone_size: .; cdr3_nt: TGCAGCGTTGAAGCTACATCGTACGAGCAGTACTTC; cdr3_aa: CSVEATSYEQYF
d_call: .; v_call: TRBV29-1; j_call: TRBJ2-7; clone_size: .; cdr3_nt: TGCAGCGTTGAACGGTCGGACAGCTACGAGCAGTACTTC; cdr3_aa: CSVERSDSYEQYF
d_call: .; v_call: TRBV29-1; j_call: TRBJ2-5; clone_size: .; cdr3_nt: TGCAGCGTTGATGAGGGACGGGAGACCCAGTACTTC; cdr3_aa: CSVDEGRETQYF
d_call: TRBD2; v_call: TRBV29-1; j_call: TRBJ2-1; clone_size: .; cdr3_nt: TGCAGCACTATTGGGCTAGGTGCGGGGGTCGAGCAGTTCTTC; cdr3_aa: CSTIGLGAGVEQFF
d_call: TRBD2; v_call: TRBV10-3; j_call: TRBJ2-5; clone_size: .; cdr3_nt: TGTGCCATCAGTGAGTCGCTAGCGGGACAAGAGACCCAGTACTTC; cdr3_aa: CAISESLAGQETQYF
d_call: .; v_call: TRBV27; j_call: TRBJ2-1; clone_size: .; cdr3_nt: TGTGCCACCAGTGATTTGGGGACCTCGGGTGAGCAGTTCTTC; cdr3_aa: CATSDLGTSGEQFF
d_call: .; v_call: TRBV23-1; j_call: TRBJ1-5; clone_size: few; cdr3_nt: TGCGCCAGCAGTCAACCGGGACGGGAAAATCAGCCCCAGCATTTT; cdr3_aa: CASSQPGRENQPQHF
d_call: TRBD2; v_call: TRBV13; j_call: TRBJ2-7; clone_size: once; cdr3_nt: TGTGCCAGCAGCCCAAGACTAGCGGGGTTGTACGAGCAGTACTTC; cdr3_aa: CASSPRLAGLYEQYF
d_call: .; v_call: TRBV5-6; j_call: TRBJ2-7; clone_size: few; cdr3_nt: TGTGCCAGCAGTCCGACAGGTTCCTACGAGCAGTACTTC; cdr3_aa: CASSPTGSYEQYF
d_call: .; v_call: TRBV1; j_call: TRBJ2-7; clone_size: .; cdr3_nt: TGCACCAGCAGCCTTCCTTATCTGGGACAGGAAGTCTACGAGCAGTACTTC; cdr3_aa: CTSSLPYLGQEVYEQYF
d_call: .; v_call: TRBV7-9; j_call: TRBJ2-1; clone_size: .; cdr3_nt: TGTGCCAGCAGCACCGCTCGACTAGTCAATGAGCAGTTCTTC; cdr3_aa: CASSTARLVNEQFF
d_call: .; v_call: TRBV27; j_call: TRBJ2-7; clone_size: .; cdr3_nt: TGTGCCAGCAGCTGGAGTGGGGGGCCCTACGAGCAGTACTTC; cdr3_aa: CASSWSGGPYEQYF
d_call: .; v_call: TRBV5-1; j_call: TRBJ2-7; clone_size: .; cdr3_nt: TGCGCCAGCAGCCGGACTGGGGCCGAGCAGTACTTC; cdr3_aa: CASSRTGAEQYF
d_call: .; v_call: TRBV10-3; j_call: TRBJ1-1; clone_size: .; cdr3_nt: TGTGCCATCACCAGGGGAGAGAACACTGAAGCTTTCTTT; cdr3_aa: CAITRGENTEAFF
d_call: .; v_call: TRBV7-9; j_call: TRBJ2-7; clone_size: .; cdr3_nt: TGTGCCAGCAGCTTAGGGGATGTGCAGTACTTC; cdr3_aa: CASSLGDVQYF
d_call: .; v_call: TRBV2; j_call: TRBJ2-5; clone_size: .; cdr3_nt: TGTGCCAGCACCTTCGCGGGTCGGGGCGATAACCCAGAGACCCAGTACTTC; cdr3_aa: CASTFAGRGDNPETQYF
d_call: .; v_call: TRBV6-1; j_call: TRBJ2-1; clone_size: once; cdr3_nt: TGTGCCAGCAGTGCCGACTTTACCTACAATGAGCAGTTCTTC; cdr3_aa: CASSADFTYNEQFF
d_call: .; v_call: TRBV4-1; j_call: TRBJ2-7; clone_size: .; cdr3_nt: TGCGCCAGCAGCCAAGACGCCTCACAGGGATACTACGAGCAGTACTTC; cdr3_aa: CASSQDASQGYYEQYF
d_call: TRBD1; v_call: TRBV5-1; j_call: TRBJ2-7; clone_size: .; cdr3_nt: TGCGCCAGCAGCTTGGGGGACAGTAACCACGAGCAGTACTTC; cdr3_aa: CASSLGDSNHEQYF
d_call: .; v_call: TRBV6-5; j_call: TRBJ2-2; clone_size: .; cdr3_nt: TGTGCCAGCAGCTATGGGAGGAACACCGGGGAGCTGTTTTTT; cdr3_aa: CASSYGRNTGELFF
d_call: TRBD1; v_call: TRBV19; j_call: TRBJ2-7; clone_size: .; cdr3_nt: TGTGCCAGTAGTCCGGGACAGGACTACGAGCAGTACTTC; cdr3_aa: CASSPGQDYEQYF
d_call: .; v_call: TRBV27; j_call: TRBJ2-2; clone_size: .; cdr3_nt: TGTGCCAGCAGTTTAACGGCAGCACCACCGGGAGAGCTGTTTTTT; cdr3_aa: CASSLTAAPPGELFF
d_call: .; v_call: TRBV12-5; j_call: TRBJ2-3; clone_size: .; cdr3_nt: TGTGCTAGTGGTTTGGATTTTCCGGCAGAAGCAGATACGCAGTATTTT; cdr3_aa: CASGLDFPAEADTQYF
d_call: .; v_call: TRBV5-1; j_call: TRBJ2-7; clone_size: .; cdr3_nt: TGCGCCAGCAGCTTGGTAGGAACCCACGAGCAGTACTTC; cdr3_aa: CASSLVGTHEQYF
d_call: TRBD1; v_call: TRBV29-1; j_call: TRBJ2-7; clone_size: once; cdr3_nt: TGCAGCGTAGCCGGGACAGACGCCTACGAGCAGTACTTC; cdr3_aa: CSVAGTDAYEQYF
d_call: .; v_call: TRBV27; j_call: TRBJ1-1; clone_size: .; cdr3_nt: TGTGCCAGCAGTTTATACAGCAACACTGAAGCTTTCTTT; cdr3_aa: CASSLYSNTEAFF
d_call: .; v_call: TRBV27; j_call: TRBJ2-2; clone_size: .; cdr3_nt: TGTGCCAGCAGTTTAGTGGGGGCAGGCCCCTACACCGGGGAGCTGTTTTTT; cdr3_aa: CASSLVGAGPYTGELFF
d_call: .; v_call: TRBV28; j_call: TRBJ2-7; clone_size: .; cdr3_nt: TGTGCCAGCAGTCCGCAACTCTACGAGCAGTACTTC; cdr3_aa: CASSPQLYEQYF
d_call: .; v_call: TRBV27; j_call: TRBJ1-2; clone_size: .; cdr3_nt: TGTGCCAGCAGTCCGGACACCCATGGCTACACCTTC; cdr3_aa: CASSPDTHGYTF
d_call: TRBD1; v_call: TRBV13; j_call: TRBJ1-2; clone_size: .; cdr3_nt: TGTGCCAGCAGCCCAGGGACAGACAGCTATGGCTACACCTTC; cdr3_aa: CASSPGTDSYGYTF
d_call: .; v_call: TRBV2; j_call: TRBJ1-2; clone_size: .; cdr3_nt: TGTGCCAGCGCGGGATACAGGGTCCAGGGCTATGGCTACACCTTC; cdr3_aa: CASAGYRVQGYGYTF
d_call: TRBD1; v_call: TRBV27; j_call: TRBJ2-7; clone_size: .; cdr3_nt: TGTGCCAGCAGTTTAGGACAGGGAATAGGCTACGAGCAGTACTTC; cdr3_aa: CASSLGQGIGYEQYF
d_call: TRBD2; v_call: TRBV7-6; j_call: TRBJ2-3; clone_size: .; cdr3_nt: TGTGCCAGCAGCTCGAGCGGGGGGGCCCCAGATACGCAGTATTTT; cdr3_aa: CASSSSGGAPDTQYF
d_call: TRBD2; v_call: TRBV4-1; j_call: TRBJ2-1; clone_size: .; cdr3_nt: TGCGCCAGCAGCCAAGGGACTAGCGAGTACAATGAGCAGTTCTTC; cdr3_aa: CASSQGTSEYNEQFF
d_call: .; v_call: TRBV29-1; j_call: TRBJ2-7; clone_size: .; cdr3_nt: TGCAGCGTTGAGAGGGACACCCCCTACGAGCAGTACTTC; cdr3_aa: CSVERDTPYEQYF
d_call: .; v_call: TRBV25-1; j_call: TRBJ2-2; clone_size: .; cdr3_nt: TGTGCCAGCAGTGAATATGAAAGTTACACCGGGGAGCTGTTTTTT; cdr3_aa: CASSEYESYTGELFF
d_call: .; v_call: TRBV29-1; j_call: TRBJ2-1; clone_size: .; cdr3_nt: TGCAGCGGGACCGGAGGTAGTTCCTCCCTCAGCTCCTACAATGAGCAGTTCTTC; cdr3_aa: CSGTGGSSSLSSYNEQFF
d_call: .; v_call: TRBV15; j_call: TRBJ2-1; clone_size: .; cdr3_nt: TGTGCCACCAGCAGAGATTCGTTCCCGATGTTTACCCCCTACAATGAGCAGTTCTTC; cdr3_aa: CATSRDSFPMFTPYNEQFF
d_call: .; v_call: TRBV25-1; j_call: TRBJ2-2; clone_size: .; cdr3_nt: TGTGCCAGCAGTGAGCTTTGGGGGCCCGGGGAGCTGTTTTTT; cdr3_aa: CASSELWGPGELFF
d_call: .; v_call: TRBV2; j_call: TRBJ2-2; clone_size: .; cdr3_nt: TGTGCCAGCAGTGACAGGACGAACACCGGGGAGCTGTTTTTT; cdr3_aa: CASSDRTNTGELFF
d_call: .; v_call: TRBV2; j_call: TRBJ2-3; clone_size: .; cdr3_nt: TGTGCCAGCAGTGAACCGGGACGGTACACAGATACGCAGTATTTT; cdr3_aa: CASSEPGRYTDTQYF
d_call: TRBD1; v_call: TRBV7-9; j_call: TRBJ1-2; clone_size: .; cdr3_nt: TGTGCCAGCAGCACGGACGACAGGGGCGACTATGGCTACACCTTC; cdr3_aa: CASSTDDRGDYGYTF
d_call: TRBD1; v_call: TRBV25-1; j_call: TRBJ2-7; clone_size: .; cdr3_nt: TGTGCCAGCAGTGAATTTTCCGAGACAGGGAGCTACGAGCAGTACTTC; cdr3_aa: CASSEFSETGSYEQYF